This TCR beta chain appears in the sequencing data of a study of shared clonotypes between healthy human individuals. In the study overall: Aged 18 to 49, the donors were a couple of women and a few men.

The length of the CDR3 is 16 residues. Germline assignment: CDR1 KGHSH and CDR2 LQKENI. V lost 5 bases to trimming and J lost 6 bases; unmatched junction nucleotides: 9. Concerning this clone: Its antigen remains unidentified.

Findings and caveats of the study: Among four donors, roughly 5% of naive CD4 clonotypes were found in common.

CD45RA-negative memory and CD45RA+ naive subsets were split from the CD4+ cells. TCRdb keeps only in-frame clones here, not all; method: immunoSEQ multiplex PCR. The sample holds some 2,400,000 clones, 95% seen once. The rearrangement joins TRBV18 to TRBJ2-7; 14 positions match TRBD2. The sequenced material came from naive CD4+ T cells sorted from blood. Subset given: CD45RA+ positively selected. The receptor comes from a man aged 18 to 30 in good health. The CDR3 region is CASSYSAGLAGGEQYF. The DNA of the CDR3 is TGTGCCAGCTCATACTCCGCCGGACTAGCGGGGGGCGAGCAGTACTTC.